This T cell receptor (beta chain) was recorded in a study of CD8 T cells in ankylosing spondylitis. Study results and caveats: Characteristic, it appeared, of ankylosing spondylitis blood was a TCR beta motif of roughly eight highly homologous variants.

There are 14 residues in the CDR3. The V end lost 7 bases, the J end lost 0 bases, and 8 bases lay between the germline ends. Germline CDR1 SGHRS, CDR2 YFSETQ. Scientists made TCR beta libraries using quantitative 5'-RACE with molecular barcodes. TCRdb analysed the 5' RACE reads with MiXCR anew, one entry per CDR3 protein. The sample includes under 250,000 distinct CDR3 sequences, 10% to 13% seen only once; the top ten take 2.5% to 3%. This clonotype was seen repeatedly, ten times or more. Its antigen is unidentified. This sequence joins TRBV5-1 and TRBJ2-6; D is possibly TRBD1 (6 bases). The sequenced sample consisted of blood, either unsorted or a sorted T cell fraction (not recorded which). The TCR was taken from a male donor with ankylosing spondylitis or in good health (not recorded which). The DNA of the CDR3 is TGCGCCAGCCAGGACAGCTCTGGGGCCAACGTCCTGACTTTC. Translation gives CASQDSSGANVLTF. Looking up the rest from reference TRBV5-1 and TRBJ2-6 gives the full variable domain: KAGVTQTPRYLIKTRGQQVTLSCSPISGHRSVSWYQQTPGQGLQFLFEYFSETQRNKGNFPGRFSGRQFSNSRSEMNVSTLELGDSALYLCASQDSSGANVLTFGAGSRLTVL.